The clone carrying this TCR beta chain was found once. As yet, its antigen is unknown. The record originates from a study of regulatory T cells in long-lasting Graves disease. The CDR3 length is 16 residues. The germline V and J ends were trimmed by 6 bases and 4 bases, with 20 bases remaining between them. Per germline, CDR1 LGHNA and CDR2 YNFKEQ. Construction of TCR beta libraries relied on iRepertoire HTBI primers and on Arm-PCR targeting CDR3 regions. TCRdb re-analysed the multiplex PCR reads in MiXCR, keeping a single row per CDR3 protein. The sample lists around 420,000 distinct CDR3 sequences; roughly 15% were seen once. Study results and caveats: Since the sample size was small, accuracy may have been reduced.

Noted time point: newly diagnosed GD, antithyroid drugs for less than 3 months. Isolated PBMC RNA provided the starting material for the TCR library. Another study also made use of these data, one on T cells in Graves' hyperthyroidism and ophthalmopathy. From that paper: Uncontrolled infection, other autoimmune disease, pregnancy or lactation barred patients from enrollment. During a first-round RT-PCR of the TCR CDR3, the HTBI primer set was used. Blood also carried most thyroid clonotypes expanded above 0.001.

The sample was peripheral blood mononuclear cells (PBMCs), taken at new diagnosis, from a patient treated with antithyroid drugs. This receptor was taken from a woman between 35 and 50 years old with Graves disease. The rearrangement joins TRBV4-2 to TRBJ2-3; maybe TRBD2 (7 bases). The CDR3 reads CASRAGGRELADTQYF. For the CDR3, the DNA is TGTGCCAGCAGGGCCGGGGGGCGGGAGCTGGCAGATACGCAGTATTTT.